This T cell receptor beta chain is drawn from a study of OX40 agonist ivuxolimab in advanced cancers. Study background: Allowance was made for prior anti-PD-1, anti-PD-L1 or anti-CTLA-4 therapy, and around 44% had some.

Findings and limits, study-wide: Researchers did not establish what antigens the expanded peripheral T cells target.

Worth noting for this clone: Its matching antigen is unknown.

The CDR3 contains 13 residues. Germline lookup yields CDR1 LGHNA and CDR2 YSLEER. V lost 4 bases and J lost 6, with 10 bases in between. Generated by immunoSEQ multiplex PCR, the TCRdb table keeps only in-frame clones and is missing some. The sample holds approximately 15,000 clones, approximately 88% seen once. The chain has TRBV4-3 and TRBJ1-5; no firm D call. The sample here was CD4+ or CD8+ T cells sorted from blood, taken in a trial of the OX40 agonist ivuxolimab. This clonotype originated in an adult with an advanced solid tumor such as melanoma, head and neck, liver or kidney cancer. The CDR3 loop reads CASSPHPGQPQHF. CDR3 sequence (DNA): TGCGCCAGCAGCCCTCATCCAGGTCAGCCCCAGCATTTT.